This T cell receptor (beta chain) emerged from a study of blood T cell repertoires in COVID-19. Across the study: Sites across the United States, Italy and Spain contributed samples from acute and convalescent COVID-19. In each case, the material was cDNA or gDNA derived from T cells, B-cell-depleted T cells, or PBMCs.

This CDR3 is built from 19 residues. CDR1 is SSHAT and CDR2 is FNYEAQ in the germline V gene (reference sequence). Unmatched junction bases numbered 7, after V lost 1 base and J lost 0 bases. Authors' analysis steps: Amplifying reference gene primers gave estimates of nucleated cell counts. Profiled with immunoSEQ multiplex PCR; TCRdb holds only in-frame clones, not every one. D and trimming were read from the DNA, whereas the V and J calls and clone size are those reported in that table. The table lists 100,000 to 110,000 clones, 80% of them singletons. V is TRBV7-7 and J is TRBJ2-1; 12 positions agree with TRBD2. Sequenced: peripheral blood. This TCR derives from a woman in her 70s with acute or convalescent COVID-19. CDR3 loop: CASSLEPTSGGRSYNEQFF. Here the CDR3 DNA reads TGTGCCAGCAGCTTAGAGCCCACTAGCGGGGGGCGCTCCTACAATGAGCAGTTCTTC. Looking up the rest from reference TRBV7-7 and TRBJ2-1 gives the full variable domain: GAGVSQSPRYKVTKRGQDVTLRCDPISSHATLYWYQQALGQGPEFLTYFNYEAQPDKSGLPSDRFSAERPEGSISTLTIQRTEQRDSAMYRCASSLEPTSGGRSYNEQFFGPGTRLTVL.